This passage covers 8 T cell receptor beta chains from one sample sequenced in a study of cytomegalovirus exposure and HLA in healthy donors. Some clones are missing from TCRdb's copy, which holds only in-frame ones; the method was immunoSEQ multiplex PCR. The table lists 150,000 to 200,000 clones, roughly three quarters of them singletons. Sequenced material: PBMCs. These receptors originate from a woman in her twenties or thirties in good health and CMV-seronegative.

J is TRBJ2-5 and V is TRBV9, with 9 positions matching TRBD1. CDR1 and CDR2 (germline): SGDLS, YYNGEE. The J segment lost 2 bases and the V segment lost 0 bases, leaving 5 bases of the junction unmatched. This CDR3 is 16 amino acids long. DNA of the CDR3: TGTGCCAGCAGCGTAGCTTGGACAGGGGAGCAAGAGACCCAGTACTTC. It encodes CASSVAWTGEQETQYF.

This clone was observed a single time. The chain couples TRBV15 to TRBJ1-1; D is unclear. Per the germline V gene, CDR1 is LNHNV and CDR2 is YYDKDF (reference sequence). The CDR3 runs to 12 residues. Trimming removed 0 bases at V and 8 bases at J, with 7 bases between. The CDR3 DNA sequence: TGTGCCACCAGCAGAGATCAGACAGAAGCTTTCTTT. As protein: CATSRDQTEAFF.

This clone came up a few times. The chain carries TRBV6-1 and TRBJ1-2, with 9 bases fitting TRBD1. The ends lost 3 bases at V and 8 bases at J; junction bases unmatched: 19. This CDR3 has 18 residues. Germline CDR1 MNHNS, CDR2 SASEGT. The CDR3 is CASSDNYRTGEESGGYTF. As DNA, the CDR3 is TGTGCCAGCAGTGACAACTACCGGACAGGGGAGGAATCTGGCGGCTACACCTTC.

J is TRBJ2-5 and V is TRBV29-1; D may be TRBD1 (5 bases). Germline assignment: CDR1 SQVTM and CDR2 ANQGSEA. The V end was cut by 6 bases, the J end by 5 bases, with 13 bases between. The length of the CDR3 is 12 residues. The CDR3 coding sequence is TGCAGCGTCAGGGCTTTGGGGGAGACCCAGTACTTC. This sequence encodes CSVRALGETQYF.

Only one count was recorded for this clone. The gene calls are TRBV25-1 and TRBJ1-1; D gene uncertain. V lost 5 bases to trimming and J lost 2 bases, with 3 bases between them. The germline gives CDR1 MGHDK, CDR2 SYGVNS. This CDR3 contains 11 residues. Here the CDR3 reads CASSSNTEAFF. CDR3 sequence (DNA): TGTGCCAGCAGTTCTAACACTGAAGCTTTCTTT. Complete variable domain (other parts from reference TRBV25-1 and TRBJ1-1): EADIYQTPRYLVIGTGKKITLECSQTMGHDKMYWYQQDPGMELHLIHYSYGVNSTEKGDLSSESTVSRIRTEHFPLTLESARPSHTSQYLCASSSNTEAFFGQGTRLTVV.

The chain recombines TRBV18 with TRBJ2-1; 10 bases match TRBD2. V shed 5 bases, J shed 8 bases, and the junction held 9 bases outside the gene matches. CDR3 length: 15 residues. The germline V gene has CDR1 KGHSH and CDR2 LQKENI. CDR3 sequence: CASSSASGSYHEQFF. The DNA for the CDR3 is TGTGCCAGCTCATCGGCTAGCGGGAGTTACCATGAGCAGTTCTTC.

The chain has TRBV5-1 and TRBJ2-7; 9 bases map to TRBD1. The germline gives CDR1 SGHRS, CDR2 YFSETQ. With 4 bases clipped from V and 0 bases from J, the junction kept 8 bases outside the gene matches. The CDR3 is 16 amino acids. CDR3 nucleotides: TGCGCCAGCAGCCCGGGACAGGGAAGTCCCTCCTACGAGCAGTACTTC. Amino acids: CASSPGQGSPSYEQYF.

V is TRBV10-1 and J is TRBJ2-2, with no clear D. V dropped 8 bases and J dropped 2 bases, with 9 bases sitting between them. The CDR3 loop spans 13 amino acids. In germline, CDR1 is WNHNN, CDR2 SYGVQD (reference sequence). The CDR3 DNA is TGCGCCAGCGGAACAGTTAACACCGGGGAGCTGTTTTTT. As protein: CASGTVNTGELFF.